The next 27 T cell receptor beta chains were all read from a single sample in a study of T cells in Graves' hyperthyroidism and ophthalmopathy. Template material for amplifying TCR beta CDR3 regions consisted of RNA transcripts. With the HTBI primer set, the TCR CDR3 went through a first round of RT-PCR. A single record per CDR3 protein comes from TCRdb applying MiXCR to the multiplex PCR reads. This sample has approximately 350,000 distinct CDR3 sequences, with around 15% found just once. The sequenced material came from blood. These receptors were taken from a woman aged 55 to 70 with Graves' ophthalmopathy.

The rearrangement links TRBV3-1 to TRBJ2-3; the match to TRBD1 covers 7 bases. Losses at the gene ends were 4 bases for V and 0 bases for J; bases not matched to a gene: 4. Germline V gene data show CDR1 as LGHDT and CDR2 as YNNKEL (reference sequence). There are 15 residues in the CDR3. CDR3 bases: TGTGCCAGCAGCCCTATGACAGGGAGCACAGATACGCAGTATTTT. Translated, it gives CASSPMTGSTDTQYF.

In its sample, this clonotype was seen many times. The rearrangement uses TRBV28 and TRBJ2-3; D remains unclear. V was cut by 9 bases and J by 0 bases, with 7 bases left in between. The CDR3 is made up of 12 amino acids. Germline CDR1 reads MDHEN; CDR2 reads SYDVKM. The CDR3 coding sequence is TGTGCCAGTGGAACTAGCACAGATACGCAGTATTTT. It encodes CASGTSTDTQYF.

The rearrangement joins TRBV7-9 to TRBJ2-3, with 7 bases aligning to TRBD2. Germline CDR1 is SEHNR and CDR2 is FQNEAQ (reference sequence). The CDR3 is 21 residues long. V lost 1 base and J lost 4; bases outside the gene matches: 23. The CDR3 nucleotides read TGTGCCAGCAGCTTAGGGATGGTTAGCGGGTTCAACCCGCTGGGCTCAGATACGCAGTATTTT. Encoded protein: CASSLGMVSGFNPLGSDTQYF. Using reference TRBV7-9 and TRBJ2-3 for the parts outside the CDR3, the full variable domain is DTGVSQNPRHKITKRGQNVTFRCDPISEHNRLYWYRQTLGQGPEFLTYFQNEAQLEKSRLLSDRFSAERPKGSFSTLEIQRTEQGDSAMYLCASSLGMVSGFNPLGSDTQYFGPGTRLTVL.

This clonotype was counted only a few times. The chain combines TRBV6-6 with TRBJ1-1; D remains unclear. This CDR3 contains 13 residues. CDR1 and CDR2 (germline): MNHNY, SVGAGI (reference sequence). Trimming stripped 1 base from V and 1 base from J, with 4 bases between. CDR3: CASSYLRNTEAFF. The CDR3 DNA follows: TGTGCCAGCAGTTACTTGAGGAACACTGAAGCTTTCTTT.

This clonotype was counted ten times or more. The rearrangement links TRBV2 to TRBJ1-1; D not certain. The germline gives CDR1 SNHLY, CDR2 FYNNEI. Trimming pared 1 base from V and 0 bases from J, leaving 9 bases between. This CDR3 has 15 amino acids. The CDR3, as DNA: TGTGCCAGCAGTGAAGACAGATTTCTGAACACTGAAGCTTTCTTT. It codes for CASSEDRFLNTEAFF.

The chain employs TRBV29-1 and TRBJ2-3, with unresolved D. CDR1 and CDR2 from the germline V gene are SQVTM and ANQGSEA. CDR3 length equals 14 residues. V lost 5 bases and J lost 0, with 12 bases in between. The CDR3: CSVYLQKSTDTQYF. The CDR3 DNA reads TGCAGCGTTTATTTACAGAAAAGCACAGATACGCAGTATTTT.

This clonotype showed up many times. The rearrangement uses TRBV11-2 and TRBJ2-7; 8 nucleotides agree with TRBD1. V lost 5 bases, J lost 3 bases, and 6 bases stayed unmatched. The CDR3 loop spans 14 amino acids. Germline values: CDR1 SGHAT, CDR2 FQNNGV. This chain's CDR3 is CASSPWDRNYEQYF. The CDR3 nucleotides are TGTGCCAGCAGCCCCTGGGACAGGAACTACGAGCAGTACTTC.

This clonotype was recorded at least ten times. This chain links TRBV4-1 with TRBJ1-1; possibly TRBD1 for D (5 bases). There are 14 residues in the CDR3. Germline V CDR1 and CDR2: MGHRA, YSYEKL. Trimming cost V 0 bases and J 8 bases, with 13 bases left between them. DNA for the CDR3: TGCGCCAGCAGCCAAGACAGGACACCTACGGAAGCTTTCTTT. Translated, it gives CASSQDRTPTEAFF.

This rearrangement joins TRBV30 to TRBJ1-4; D not resolved. From germline, CDR1 is GTSNPN and CDR2 SVGIG (reference sequence). V was shortened by 1 base and J by 8 bases, with 11 bases between the two germline ends. The CDR3 covers 13 residues. Here the CDR3 reads CAWSGGLYEKLFF. CDR3 coding DNA: TGTGCCTGGAGTGGGGGTCTCTACGAAAAACTGTTTTTT. The whole variable domain, filled in from reference TRBV30 and TRBJ1-4, reads SQTIHQWPATLVQPVGSPLSLECTVEGTSNPNLYWYRQAAGRGLQLLFYSVGIGQISSEVPQNLSASRPQDRQFILSSKKLLLSDSGFYLCAWSGGLYEKLFFGSGTQLSVL.

This clonotype has at least ten counts. The genes are TRBV6-1 and TRBJ2-7, with D tentatively TRBD2 (8 bases). V lost 10 bases, J lost 4 bases, and 20 bases lay in between. The CDR3 runs 14 residues. Germline CDR1 and CDR2: MNHNS and SASEGT. In nucleotides, the CDR3 is TGTGCCACAGGGGGGAGCGGGAGAGGATACGAGCAGTACTTC. Protein: CATGGSGRGYEQYF.

This clonotype was seen at least ten times. The chain couples TRBV18 to TRBJ2-5; 9 positions agree with TRBD1. Germline V CDR1 and CDR2: KGHSH, LQKENI. Unmatched junction bases numbered 6, after V lost 5 bases and J lost 5 bases. The CDR3 spans 14 residues. CDR3 loop: CASSSDRGQETQYF. The CDR3 coding sequence is TGTGCCAGCTCATCGGACAGGGGCCAGGAGACCCAGTACTTC.

The chain is built from TRBV24-1 and TRBJ2-2; the match to TRBD1 covers 10 bases. CDR3 length: 16 residues. Germline loops: CDR1 KGHDR, CDR2 SFDVKD. Losses at the gene ends were 4 bases for V and 4 bases for J; bases not matched to a gene: 5. CDR3 residues: CATSDRDRGSTGELFF. In DNA, the CDR3 is TGTGCCACCAGTGACCGGGACAGGGGATCCACCGGGGAGCTGTTTTTT.

This clonotype turned up a few times. V is TRBV28 and J is TRBJ1-6, with 7 bases aligning to TRBD1. The CDR3 sequence is 15 residues long. Germline CDR1 and CDR2: MDHEN and SYDVKM. Germline trimming cut 1 base from V and 9 bases from J; bases unmatched to any gene: 6. CDR3 amino acids: CASSLSDREGSPLHF. The DNA of the CDR3 is TGTGCCAGCAGTTTATCCGACAGGGAGGGTTCACCCCTCCACTTT.

The rearrangement links TRBV20-1 to TRBJ2-5; a possible D gene is TRBD2 (6 bases). The germline gives CDR1 DFQATT, CDR2 SNEGSKA (reference sequence). There are 12 residues in the CDR3. Trimming pared 8 bases from V and 1 base from J, leaving 11 bases between. The CDR3 nucleotides are TGCAGTCGGATAGCGGCCCAAGAGACCCAGTACTTC. As protein: CSRIAAQETQYF.

The genes are TRBV19 and TRBJ2-3; perhaps TRBD1 as D (5 bases). Trimming stripped 6 bases from V and 3 bases from J, with 13 bases between. CDR1 LNHDA and CDR2 SQIVND come from the germline V gene (reference sequence). The CDR3 spans 14 residues. CDR3 protein: CASSPQGATDTQYF. For the CDR3, the DNA is TGTGCCAGTAGCCCCCAGGGCGCAACAGATACGCAGTATTTT. The variable domain in full, with the rest retrieved from reference TRBV19 and TRBJ2-3, is DGGITQSPKYLFRKEGQNVTLSCEQNLNHDAMYWYRQDPGQGLRLIYYSQIVNDFQKGDIAEGYSVSREKKESFPLTVTSAQKNPTAFYLCASSPQGATDTQYFGPGTRLTVL.

This clonotype was observed many times. The chain recombines TRBV28 with TRBJ2-3; the D is unclear. The CDR3 is 12 residues long. The ends were cut back, 3 bases at V and 5 bases at J, with 6 bases in the middle. The germline V gene has CDR1 MDHEN and CDR2 SYDVKM. CDR3 sequence (DNA): TGTGCCAGCAGTTTGGCGCGAGATACGCAGTATTTT. Its translation: CASSLARDTQYF.

This clonotype was observed many times. The rearrangement links TRBV7-2 to TRBJ2-1; TRBD2 agrees at 7 bases. The CDR3 contains 16 residues. Germline CDR1 and CDR2: SGHTA and FQGNSA. V shed 2 bases, J shed 9 bases, and the junction held 13 bases outside the gene matches. CDR3 nucleotide sequence: TGTGCCAGCAGCTTAACCCCTGCTAGCGGAGTCAGTGAGCAGTTCTTC. This encodes CASSLTPASGVSEQFF.

In its sample, this clonotype was seen many times. V gene TRBV30 combines with J gene TRBJ2-5; perhaps TRBD2 as D (5 bases). CDR1 is GTSNPN, CDR2 SVGIG, per germline (reference sequence). Trimming stripped 1 base from V and 2 bases from J, with 11 bases between. CDR3 length: 14 amino acids. This CDR3 reads CAWSEGSGQETQYF. CDR3 sequence (DNA): TGTGCCTGGAGTGAGGGCTCGGGGCAAGAGACCCAGTACTTC.

This clonotype was recorded at least ten times. The chain is built from TRBV12-3 or TRBV12-4 and TRBJ2-5; 7 bases align to TRBD1. The junction had 8 bases not matched to a gene; V was cut back by 5 bases and J by 5 bases. The CDR3 has 14 amino acids. The DNA for the CDR3 is TGTGCCAGCAGTCAAAACGACAGGGTCGAGACCCAGTACTTC. Translated, it gives CASSQNDRVETQYF.

The rearrangement joins TRBV29-1 to TRBJ1-5; 9 bases are a match to TRBD1. In germline, CDR1 is SQVTM, CDR2 ANQGSEA. J gave up 3 bases and V 6 bases, and 3 bases lay outside the gene matches. The CDR3 runs 13 residues. The chain's CDR3 is CSVGTGNNQPQHF. The CDR3 nucleotides are TGCAGCGTGGGGACAGGGAACAATCAGCCCCAGCATTTT.

The V and J genes are TRBV14 and TRBJ2-6; either TRBD1 or TRBD2 may fit D (5 bases each). Germline assignment: CDR1 SGHDN and CDR2 FVKESK. This CDR3 spans 15 amino acids. With 3 bases removed from V and 2 bases from J, the gap between germline ends came to 8 bases. Here the CDR3 DNA reads TGTGCCAGCAGCCAGGGGACCGCTGGGGCCAACGTCCTGACTTTC. Translation: CASSQGTAGANVLTF.

The sample holds many counts of this clonotype. The CDR3 DNA is TGCAGTGCTCGGAGACTGGGGTATCAAGAGACCCAGTACTTC. Its translation is CSARRLGYQETQYF. The V and J genes are TRBV20-1 and TRBJ2-5; unclear D gene. From germline, CDR1 is DFQATT and CDR2 SNEGSKA (reference sequence). V was cut by 5 bases and J by 2 bases, with 15 bases left in between. The CDR3 is 14 residues long.

This clonotype appeared many times. The genes are TRBV3-1 and TRBJ2-2; D is undetermined. CDR3 length equals 15 residues. V lost 3 bases and J lost 0, with 8 bases in between. CDR1 and CDR2 from the germline V gene are LGHDT and YNNKEL (reference sequence). The CDR3 sequence is CASSQTVANTGELFF. The CDR3 nucleotides read TGTGCCAGCAGCCAGACGGTCGCGAACACCGGGGAGCTGTTTTTT.

This clonotype was counted ten times or more. The CDR3: CASSLAKETEAFF. The CDR3 nucleotides read TGTGCCAGCAGCTTAGCGAAGGAGACTGAAGCTTTCTTT. This chain links TRBV7-9 with TRBJ1-1; D call uncertain. Looked up from germline, CDR1 is SEHNR and CDR2 is FQNEAQ (reference sequence). V was shortened by 0 bases and J by 5 bases, with 7 bases between the two germline ends. The CDR3 has 13 amino acids.

At least ten counts were recorded for this clonotype. This rearrangement joins TRBV29-1 to TRBJ2-4, with D perhaps TRBD1 or TRBD2 (5 bases each). The CDR3 is 13 amino acids. Trimming removed 7 bases from V and 8 bases from J, with 18 bases in between. Germline CDR1 is SQVTM and CDR2 is ANQGSEA. The CDR3 loop reads CSAGGGGSDIQYF. The CDR3 DNA reads as TGCAGCGCTGGAGGTGGGGGATCGGACATTCAGTACTTC.

This clonotype was counted only a few times. This sequence joins TRBV9 and TRBJ2-7, with 8 nucleotides matching TRBD2. Germline values: CDR1 SGDLS, CDR2 YYNGEE. There are 18 residues in the CDR3. Trimming cost V 0 bases and J 2 bases; bases outside gene matches: 13. The CDR3 DNA sequence: TGTGCCAGCAGCGTAGCTACGGGTGGAGCGGGAGACGCCTACGAGCAGTACTTC. This codes for CASSVATGGAGDAYEQYF. Combining the CDR3 with reference TRBV9 and TRBJ2-7 gives the whole variable domain DSGVTQTPKHLITATGQRVTLRCSPRSGDLSVYWYQQSLDQGLQFLIQYYNGEERAKGNILERFSAQQFPDLHSELNLSSLELGDSALYFCASSVATGGAGDAYEQYFGPGTRLTVT.

The sample holds many counts of this clonotype. The chain links TRBV28 to TRBJ2-7; D is possibly TRBD1 (7 bases). Germline V gives CDR1 MDHEN, CDR2 SYDVKM. Trimming pared 6 bases from V and 4 bases from J, leaving 19 bases between. CDR3 length equals 15 residues. CDR3 in DNA: TGTGCCAGCAGCCGCGGGACAGATATTCGTTACGAGCAGTACTTC. Translating it yields CASSRGTDIRYEQYF.